Sequencing of this TCR beta chain was carried out in a study of human T cells and chemical hapten exposure listed by TCRdb under 2021. Concerning the study at large: For sensitization, 2% DPC in acetone was applied to a roughly 2 cm by roughly 2 cm area of upper inner arm skin. Throughout the study period of roughly 24 weeks, patients also received therapeutic DPC doses to the scalp every week. Patch testing on the upper back used Finn chambers containing 0.01% DPC, with scoring done after 6 days according to International Contact Dermatitis Research Group standards. Alopecia areata with under or over 50% scalp involvement, alopecia totalis and alopecia universalis were represented in the patient cohort, which was mostly female. The libraries were sequenced as a pool, and the TCR yield per sample differed mostly because of small variations in library volumes within the pool. In alopecia patients, the study followed how the peripheral blood TCR repertoire changed in vivo over primary and secondary sensitization to diphenylcyclopropenone (DPC), a hapten. Blood samples were taken from patients before sensitization (week 0) and at 2, 6 and about 24 weeks after DPC sensitization. About 29 alopecia patients gave blood for TCR sequencing at one to four time points (pre-sensitization, 2, 6 and 24 weeks). Findings and caveats that apply to the study as a whole: Because all patients had alopecia, a presumed autoimmune disease, the immune response of the patients might differ from that of healthy individuals. Expanded TCRs formed significantly more large CDR3 similarity clusters than pre-sensitization or healthy control sets, consistent with antigen-driven responses. DPC sensitization did not change the number of TCRs with a frequency above 1 in 1000, and there was no evidence of changes in global repertoire structure. Repeated subsampling changed both the strength of the expansion versus patch-test correlation and the threshold at which that correlation became significant. A positive correlation was found between the number of PT1 expanded TCRs and patch test score, with significance reached at thresholds 8, 16 and 32 but not 4.

The library was prepared using RACE. Sequenced using a NextSeq 500. During library preparation, unique molecular identifiers were attached to individual cDNA molecules so that TCRs could be counted in a quantitative, reproducible way. From each blood RNA sample, both TCR alpha and TCR beta chains were sequenced. The study's own analysis went as follows. The median number of TCRs per sample was approximately 98,000, ranging from roughly 23,224 to 700,000. V, J and CDR3 annotation of the TCR reads was carried out using the Decombinator software suite. Every sample was subsampled to the same number of TCRs (28,000) for the PS versus PT1 abundance plots. TCRs were defined as expanded if absent before sensitization and observed at least eight times at the 2-week time point. TCRdb itself trimmed the public reads at Q25 with fastp, ran MiXCR and retained productive beta chains. Entries are consolidated by CDR3 protein sequence, retaining the most common genes and DNA. TCRdb's processing, not the authors', yielded these V and J calls. This sample has fewer than 200,000 distinct CDR3 sequences in its table, and 25% to 30% of those were observed once. The top ten hold roughly 3% of the sample.

The CDR3 spans 12 residues, from the cysteine through the phenylalanine. Of the read, only the CDR3 DNA is kept; its 36 bases are in frame from base 1. Trimming removed 6 bases from V and 4 bases from J, leaving 10 bases between the germline ends. According to the germline V gene, CDR1 reads MGHDK and CDR2 reads SYGVNS. This clonotype was counted a single time. This receptor's antigen is unknown. No base quality values were provided; no much bigger clone lies one nucleotide off. Read against the paper, the sample's time point label means: pre-sensitization, week 0. The treatment or condition label of this sample denotes: therapeutic diphenylcyclopropenone sensitization with weekly scalp DPC. At every patch-test visit, the blood draw took place before the patch test was put on. To be eligible, patients had to be aged 18 to 70, diagnosed with alopecia and judged suitable for DPC therapy, while pregnant patients were excluded. Total RNA was extracted from unfractionated whole blood collected in Tempus Blood RNA tubes.

Sequencing used whole blood, obtained in connection with sensitization to the hapten diphenylcyclopropenone (DPC). The TCR was taken from a woman under 40 with alopecia areata. Some clones in this sample may be carry-over from other donors' samples. The receptor chain draws on TRBV25-1 and TRBJ2-7; the D segment cannot be called with confidence. The CDR3 in this case is CASSEGAYEQYF. The nucleotide sequence reads TGTGCCAGCAGCGAAGGAGCGTACGAGCAGTACTTC.